The 15 T cell receptor beta chains given below trace back to one sample, sequenced in a study of blood T cell repertoires in COVID-19. TCRdb keeps only in-frame clones here, not all; method: immunoSEQ multiplex PCR. The table has more than 70,000 clones, about four fifths seen once. The sample consisted of peripheral blood. The receptors stem from a woman aged 70-85 years with acute or convalescent COVID-19.

The genes are TRBV7-9 and TRBJ2-2, with 10 bases that match TRBD2. The CDR3 is 16 residues long. The V and J ends lost 5 bases and 5 bases, in that order; junction bases with no gene match: 8. CDR1 is SEHNR and CDR2 is FQNEAQ in the germline V gene (reference sequence). The CDR3 DNA reads as TGTGCCAGCAGCCCTCTAGCGGGAGTCGGGACCGGGGAGCTGTTTTTT. This encodes CASSPLAGVGTGELFF. The full variable domain, completed using reference TRBV7-9 and TRBJ2-2, is DTGVSQNPRHKITKRGQNVTFRCDPISEHNRLYWYRQTLGQGPEFLTYFQNEAQLEKSRLLSDRFSAERPKGSFSTLEIQRTEQGDSAMYLCASSPLAGVGTGELFFGEGSRLTVL.

The rearrangement joins TRBV19 to TRBJ2-3, with TRBD2 matching over 11 bases. Germline values: CDR1 LNHDA, CDR2 SQIVND (reference sequence). The CDR3 is 17 residues long. Trimming removed 2 bases from V and 0 bases from J; junction bases left unmatched: 4. The CDR3 here is CASSISGTSGSTDTQYF. DNA for the CDR3: TGTGCCAGTAGTATATCAGGGACTAGCGGTAGCACAGATACGCAGTATTTT. Together with reference TRBV19 and TRBJ2-3, the CDR3 gives the full variable domain: DGGITQSPKYLFRKEGQNVTLSCEQNLNHDAMYWYRQDPGQGLRLIYYSQIVNDFQKGDIAEGYSVSREKKESFPLTVTSAQKNPTAFYLCASSISGTSGSTDTQYFGPGTRLTVL.

This chain links TRBV11-2 with TRBJ1-6, with a possible D match to TRBD1 (5 bases). CDR3 size: 14 residues. In germline, CDR1 is SGHAT, CDR2 FQNNGV. The V and J ends lost 5 bases and 9 bases respectively, with 14 bases between them. CDR3 residues: CASSPTTGGSPLHF. CDR3 sequence (DNA): TGTGCCAGCAGCCCCACTACCGGGGGTTCACCCCTCCACTTT.

This clone was observed once. The CDR3, as DNA: TGTGCCAGCAGCACCGGGGCTAGCGGGGAAACCTACAATGAGCAGTTCTTC. Translating gives CASSTGASGETYNEQFF. V usage is TRBV7-6 and J usage is TRBJ2-1; 9 bases align to TRBD2. The CDR3 spans 17 residues. Germline CDR1 is SGHVS and CDR2 is FNYEAQ. The trim removed 5 bases at V and 2 bases at J, leaving 10 bases unmatched.

This clone was observed once. The chain combines TRBV7-2 with TRBJ2-5, with 11 nucleotides matching TRBD2. The CDR3 is 14 amino acids. CDR1 and CDR2 from the germline V gene are SGHTA and FQGNSA. The ends lost 6 bases at V and 2 bases at J; junction bases unmatched: 2. CDR3 sequence: CASSRLAGQETQYF. The CDR3, as DNA: TGTGCCAGCAGTCGACTAGCGGGACAAGAGACCCAGTACTTC.

This clone was found a few times. The J gene is TRBJ1-1, the V gene TRBV27; tentatively, D is TRBD1 (5 bases). This CDR3 is built from 14 residues. Germline V gene lookup returns CDR1 MNHEY and CDR2 SMNVEV (reference sequence). The germline V and J ends were trimmed by 3 bases and 0 bases, with 8 bases remaining between them. The CDR3 DNA reads as TGTGCCAGCAGTTTCCGGGGGGTGAACACTGAAGCTTTCTTT. Translated: CASSFRGVNTEAFF.

The rearrangement joins TRBV7-7 to TRBJ2-1; 10 nucleotides line up with TRBD2. From germline, CDR1 is SSHAT and CDR2 FNYEAQ (reference sequence). This CDR3 has 16 residues. V shed 4 bases and J 7 bases; nucleotides not matched to a gene: 10. CDR3 in amino acids: CASSSDLAGVGNEQFF. In DNA, the CDR3 is TGTGCCAGCAGCTCCGATCTAGCGGGAGTTGGGAATGAGCAGTTCTTC.

The chain is built from TRBV9 and TRBJ2-1; 9 nucleotides agree with TRBD2. The CDR3 extends over 14 amino acids. Germline V lookup: CDR1 SGDLS, CDR2 YYNGEE. Unmatched junction bases numbered 11, after V lost 2 bases and J lost 14 bases. CDR3 amino acids: CASSVLTSGEVEFF. The CDR3 bases are TGTGCCAGCAGCGTCCTGACTAGCGGTGAGGTGGAGTTCTTC.

This clone is termed medium-sized. This chain uses TRBV11-2 with TRBJ2-5; 8 bases map to TRBD2. Germline V gene data show CDR1 as SGHAT and CDR2 as FQNNGV. The ends lost 0 bases at V and 5 bases at J; junction bases unmatched: 5. There are 15 residues in the CDR3. The chain's CDR3 is CASSLETSDRETQYF. The CDR3 nucleotides are TGTGCCAGCAGCTTAGAGACTAGCGATCGGGAGACCCAGTACTTC.

This sequence joins TRBV5-4 and TRBJ2-3; TRBD2 agrees at 9 bases. V trimming: 2 bases; J trimming: 6 bases; junction bases outside the gene matches: 10. CDR1 is SGHNT, CDR2 YYREEE, per germline (reference sequence). The CDR3 is made up of 16 amino acids. CDR3 region: CASSFDLSTSGDTQYF. The DNA of the CDR3 is TGTGCCAGCAGCTTTGATCTCTCGACTAGCGGTGATACGCAGTATTTT.

The chain is built from TRBV15 and TRBJ1-2; 7 bases match TRBD1. The CDR3 has 16 residues. J lost 4 bases, V lost 5 bases, and 13 bases had no gene match. The V gene's germline CDR1 is LNHNV and CDR2 YYDKDF (reference sequence). As DNA, the CDR3 is TGTGCCACCAGCCCTCCAGGGTTACAGGGGACCTATGGCTACACCTTC. It specifies CATSPPGLQGTYGYTF.

This clone was detected only a few times. V gene TRBV27 combines with J gene TRBJ2-1; TRBD2 matches at 7 bases. The length of the CDR3 is 16 residues. The germline gives CDR1 MNHEY, CDR2 SMNVEV (reference sequence). Losses at the gene ends were 6 bases for V and 8 bases for J; bases not matched to a gene: 16. This CDR3 reads CASRDAGLVMQHEQFF. In nucleotides, the CDR3 is TGTGCCAGCAGAGATGCCGGACTAGTAATGCAGCATGAGCAGTTCTTC.

The rearrangement links TRBV15 to TRBJ1-1; 8 bases agree with TRBD1. Trimming at V came to 0 bases and at J to 3 bases, leaving 3 bases not matched to a gene. The germline gives CDR1 LNHNV, CDR2 YYDKDF (reference sequence). This CDR3 spans 15 amino acids. The chain's CDR3 is CATSRDPGQDTEAFF. CDR3 nucleotides: TGTGCCACCAGCAGAGATCCGGGACAGGACACTGAAGCTTTCTTT.

The gene calls are TRBV7-9 and TRBJ2-5; no firm D call. V gave up 2 bases and J gave up 5 bases, with 6 bases separating them. Germline values: CDR1 SEHNR, CDR2 FQNEAQ (reference sequence). This CDR3 region has 12 residues. The CDR3 region is CASSLSAETQYF. CDR3 nucleotides: TGTGCCAGCAGCTTATCAGCGGAGACCCAGTACTTC.

The chain is built from TRBV27 and TRBJ2-5; TRBD1 is a possible D gene (5 bases). Per germline, CDR1 MNHEY and CDR2 SMNVEV (reference sequence). This CDR3 spans 14 amino acids. The V and J ends lost 2 bases and 5 bases respectively, with 12 bases between them. CDR3 coding DNA: TGTGCCAGCAGTTTAAGGGCTGCAGGGGAGACCCAGTACTTC. Translation gives CASSLRAAGETQYF.